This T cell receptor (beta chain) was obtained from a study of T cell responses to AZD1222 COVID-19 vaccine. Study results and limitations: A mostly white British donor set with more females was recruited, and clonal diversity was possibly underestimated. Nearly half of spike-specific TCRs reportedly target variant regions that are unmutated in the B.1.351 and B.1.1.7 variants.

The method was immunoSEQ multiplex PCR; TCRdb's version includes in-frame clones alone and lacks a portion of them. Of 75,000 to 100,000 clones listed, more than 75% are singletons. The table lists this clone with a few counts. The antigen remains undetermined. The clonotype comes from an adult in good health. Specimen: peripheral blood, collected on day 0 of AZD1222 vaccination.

CDR3 in amino acids: CASSEQETEAFF. DNA for the CDR3: TGTGCCAGCAGTGAGCAAGAAACTGAAGCTTTCTTT. The gene calls are TRBV2 and TRBJ1-1; D is unresolved. V lost 3 bases and J lost 5, with 7 bases in between. This CDR3 is built from 12 residues. Germline CDR1 reads SNHLY; CDR2 reads FYNNEI.